The 27 T cell receptor beta chains given below trace back to one sample, sequenced in a study of T cell responses to AZD1222 COVID-19 vaccine. Here immunoSEQ multiplex PCR was the method, and the copy in TCRdb shows in-frame clones only, minus some. Of roughly 87,000 clones listed, 89% are singletons. The sequencing used peripheral blood, collected 28 days after the second AZD1222 dose. The receptors were sampled from an adult who received the AZD1222 COVID-19 vaccine.

This chain joins TRBV5-1 and TRBJ2-2; D not resolved. Deletions cut 0 bases from V and 1 base from J, with 7 bases between. The CDR3 extends over 15 amino acids. In germline, CDR1 is SGHRS, CDR2 YFSETQ. CDR3 bases: TGCGCCAGCAGCTTGGAACTCGGGAACACCGGGGAGCTGTTTTTT. Translated, it gives CASSLELGNTGELFF.

The rearrangement links TRBV5-4 to TRBJ2-3; 15 nucleotides match TRBD2. The CDR3 totals 16 residues. J lost 4 bases, V lost 4 bases, and 4 bases had no gene match. Germline CDR1 SGHNT, CDR2 YYREEE (reference sequence). CDR3 bases: TGTGCCAGCAGCCGCCGGACTAGCGGGGGGGCAGATACGCAGTATTTT. Translated, it gives CASSRRTSGGADTQYF.

The chain combines TRBV5-4 with TRBJ1-1, with D hard to call. CDR1 is SGHNT and CDR2 is YYREEE in the germline V gene (reference sequence). There are 15 residues in the CDR3. Trimming left V 4 bases short and J 5 bases short, with 18 bases between. The CDR3 sequence is CASSPPGRASTEAFF. In DNA, the CDR3 is TGTGCCAGCAGCCCCCCGGGGAGGGCCTCGACTGAAGCTTTCTTT.

The table lists this clone with a few counts. The V call is TRBV15, the J call TRBJ1-6, with 7 bases matching TRBD1. V trimming: 1 base; J trimming: 11 bases; junction bases outside the gene matches: 8. Germline CDR1 is LNHNV and CDR2 is YYDKDF (reference sequence). This CDR3 comprises 15 residues. The CDR3 loop reads CATSRGGTVGPPLHF. The CDR3 DNA sequence: TGTGCCACCAGCAGAGGCGGGACAGTCGGACCACCCCTCCACTTT.

This clone showed up just once. J is TRBJ1-5 and V is TRBV7-8; tentative D call: TRBD1 (5 bases). This CDR3 region has 16 residues. CDR1 SGHVS and CDR2 FQNEAQ come from the germline V gene. With 0 bases removed from V and 2 bases from J, the gap between germline ends came to 11 bases. In nucleotides, the CDR3 is TGTGCCAGCAGCTTAGCAGTAGGAGGGGGCAATCAGCCCCAGCATTTT. This encodes CASSLAVGGGNQPQHF.

The chain links TRBV27 to TRBJ1-2, with a weak D call TRBD1 (6 bases). V dropped 8 bases and J dropped 7 bases, with 17 bases sitting between them. There are 13 residues in the CDR3. Germline V gives CDR1 MNHEY, CDR2 SMNVEV (reference sequence). The CDR3: CASRVTGTFGYTF. The DNA for the CDR3 is TGTGCCAGCCGGGTAACAGGGACCTTTGGCTACACCTTC.

The rearrangement links TRBV20-1 to TRBJ2-7; D is perhaps TRBD2 (5 bases). The length of the CDR3 is 14 residues. Trimming cost V 3 bases and J 1 base, with 13 bases left between them. The germline CDR1 and CDR2 sequences are DFQATT and SNEGSKA (reference sequence). The chain's CDR3 is CSASGSTLSYEQYF. The CDR3 region has the DNA TGCAGTGCTAGTGGGAGCACCCTTTCCTACGAGCAGTACTTC.

The chain links TRBV11-2 to TRBJ1-1; D gene unclear. The length of the CDR3 is 12 residues. The V gene's germline CDR1 is SGHAT and CDR2 FQNNGV. V lost 1 base, J lost 7 bases, and 7 bases lay in between. CDR3 sequence reads: CASSLGRIEAFF. The CDR3 DNA reads as TGTGCCAGCAGCTTAGGACGCATTGAAGCTTTCTTT.

V and J are TRBV11-3 and TRBJ2-5; a possible D gene is TRBD1 (5 bases). The CDR3 covers 14 residues. V was trimmed by 4 bases and J by 5 bases, leaving 14 bases between them. Germline assignment: CDR1 SGHNT and CDR2 YENEEA. CDR3 coding DNA: TGTGCCAGCAGCTCTAGGGCGAAGGGGGAGACCCAGTACTTC. It is translated as CASSSRAKGETQYF. Full variable domain (remainder filled in from reference TRBV11-3 and TRBJ2-5): EAGVVQSPRYKIIEKKQPVAFWCNPISGHNTLYWYLQNLGQGPELLIRYENEEAVDDSQLPKDRFSAERLKGVDSTLKIQPAELGDSAVYLCASSSRAKGETQYFGPGTRLLVL.

The V and J genes are TRBV27 and TRBJ1-1; D remains unclear. Germline values: CDR1 MNHEY, CDR2 SMNVEV (reference sequence). The length of the CDR3 is 11 residues. The ends were cut back, 5 bases at V and 5 bases at J, with 6 bases in the middle. CDR3 bases: TGTGCCAGCAGTGGACGAACTGAAGCTTTCTTT. Its translation: CASSGRTEAFF.

The chain combines TRBV11-3 with TRBJ2-3; no reliable D call. Germline lookup yields CDR1 SGHNT and CDR2 YENEEA. Trimming stripped 4 bases from V and 4 bases from J, with 12 bases between. The CDR3 is made up of 14 amino acids. The CDR3 region has the DNA TGTGCCAGCAGCTCGGTGGCTCGTCCAGATACGCAGTATTTT. Amino acids: CASSSVARPDTQYF.

The chain links TRBV5-1 to TRBJ2-6; a weak D match, TRBD1 (5 bases). The V gene's germline CDR1 is SGHRS and CDR2 YFSETQ. Trimming removed 2 bases from V and 1 base from J, with 13 bases in between. CDR3 length: 17 amino acids. The CDR3 DNA sequence: TGCGCCAGCAGCTTAGGGGATCTGGGTTCTGGGGCCAACGTCCTGACTTTC. Translated, it gives CASSLGDLGSGANVLTF.

Comments on this clone: Its ends do not fully match the called genes, so a read error is possible. The V gene is TRBV7-7, the J gene TRBJ1-1; D uncertain. Germline V CDR1 and CDR2: SSHAT, FNYEAQ (reference sequence). This CDR3 comprises 13 residues. CDR3 coding DNA: TGTGCTAGCAGCTTAGATTTGAACACTGAAGCTTTCTTT. This gives the protein CASSLDLNTEAFF.

This clone has just one count. The chain recombines TRBV6-5 with TRBJ1-1; TRBD1 is a possible D gene (6 bases). Germline V gene data show CDR1 as MNHEY and CDR2 as SVGAGI. V was cut by 6 bases and J by 2 bases, with 13 bases left in between. The CDR3 sequence is 14 residues long. CDR3 sequence: CASSGGRGNTEAFF. The DNA for the CDR3 is TGTGCCAGCAGCGGAGGCAGGGGAAACACTGAAGCTTTCTTT.

V is TRBV24-1 and J is TRBJ2-2, with a possible D match to TRBD1 (5 bases). Germline V lookup: CDR1 KGHDR, CDR2 SFDVKD. CDR3 size: 16 residues. Trimming cost V 3 bases and J 6 bases, with 16 bases left between them. The CDR3 region is CATSDTREWGAGELFF. The CDR3 DNA is TGTGCCACCAGTGATACCAGGGAATGGGGTGCCGGGGAGCTGTTTTTT.

The chain carries TRBV5-1 and TRBJ2-5, with TRBD2 matching 13 bases. The V segment lost 3 bases and the J segment 2 bases; nucleotides outside the gene matches: 10. The CDR3 covers 18 residues. Germline CDR1 is SGHRS and CDR2 is YFSETQ. The CDR3 here is CASSWKDGTSGVQETQYF. The CDR3 DNA follows: TGCGCCAGCAGCTGGAAAGACGGGACTAGCGGGGTTCAAGAGACCCAGTACTTC.

This chain links TRBV14 with TRBJ1-1; 7 bases are shared with TRBD1. Germline loops: CDR1 SGHDN, CDR2 FVKESK. V shed 2 bases and J 11 bases; nucleotides not matched to a gene: 11. The CDR3 has 14 residues. The CDR3: CASSQTLRTGGAFF. CDR3 nucleotide sequence: TGTGCCAGCAGCCAAACCCTACGGACAGGTGGGGCTTTCTTT.

This chain joins TRBV12-3 or TRBV12-4 and TRBJ1-1; D may be TRBD1 (6 bases). The V end was cut by 6 bases, the J end by 7 bases, with 15 bases between. The CDR3 consists of 13 residues. The chain's CDR3 is CASRIRGMREAFF. The DNA for the CDR3 is TGTGCCAGCAGGATCAGGGGAATGCGTGAAGCTTTCTTT.

The J gene is TRBJ2-2, the V gene TRBV7-8; D unresolved. Germline CDR1 is SGHVS and CDR2 is FQNEAQ. V shed 2 bases and J shed 1 base, with 5 bases lying between them. This CDR3 is 14 amino acids long. CDR3 amino acids: CASSLQQNTGELFF. CDR3 nucleotides: TGTGCCAGCAGCTTACAGCAGAACACCGGGGAGCTGTTTTTT.

The chain joins TRBV10-1 to TRBJ2-1; 10 bases match TRBD2. Germline V lookup: CDR1 WNHNN, CDR2 SYGVQD (reference sequence). The CDR3 is 17 amino acids. The V and J ends lost 0 bases and 7 bases, in that order; junction bases with no gene match: 9. Here the CDR3 DNA reads TGCGCCAGCAGTGAGTCGGCTAGCGGGGGCCTCGGGAATGAGCAGTTCTTC. Protein: CASSESASGGLGNEQFF.

The rearrangement links TRBV19 to TRBJ2-7, with D unclear. Deletions cut 2 bases from V and 2 bases from J, with 13 bases between. The CDR3 loop spans 15 amino acids. The germline gives CDR1 LNHDA, CDR2 SQIVND (reference sequence). The CDR3 DNA is TGTGCCAGTAGTATATCCCCCAGAGCGACCTACGAGCAGTACTTC. This encodes CASSISPRATYEQYF.

The chain combines TRBV5-1 with TRBJ1-4, with 7 bases lining up with TRBD1. Trimming removed 3 bases from V and 2 bases from J; junction bases left unmatched: 13. The CDR3 extends over 18 amino acids. Germline CDR1 reads SGHRS; CDR2 reads YFSETQ. The CDR3 DNA follows: TGCGCCAGCAGCTCCCCTCAGGGGGGTACTGGGACTAATGAAAAACTGTTTTTT. This encodes CASSSPQGGTGTNEKLFF.

V is TRBV11-2 and J is TRBJ1-3; tentative D call: TRBD1 (5 bases). The CDR3 runs to 16 residues. Germline V gene data show CDR1 as SGHAT and CDR2 as FQNNGV. V was shortened by 5 bases and J by 2 bases, with 16 bases between the two germline ends. The CDR3 loop is CASSIVQGIAGNTIYF. Here the CDR3 DNA reads TGTGCCAGCAGCATAGTTCAGGGTATAGCTGGAAACACCATATATTTT.

A word on this clone: The same CDR3 also results from other DNA sequences found in this sample. J is TRBJ2-5 and V is TRBV30; D may be TRBD1 (6 bases). V gave up 3 bases and J gave up 5 bases, with 10 bases separating them. This CDR3 region has 12 residues. Germline values: CDR1 GTSNPN, CDR2 SVGIG (reference sequence). The CDR3 bases are TGTGCCTGGAGACAGGGTGGGGAGACCCAGTACTTC. It translates to CAWRQGGETQYF.

The chain recombines TRBV3-1 (or the pseudogene TRBV3-2) with TRBJ1-3; D is uncertain. V was trimmed by 5 bases and J by 2 bases, leaving 10 bases between them. Germline CDR1 and CDR2: LGHDT and YNNKEL (reference sequence). The length of the CDR3 is 14 residues. CDR3: CASSAMGPGNTIYF. As DNA, the CDR3 is TGTGCCAGCAGCGCGATGGGTCCTGGAAACACCATATATTTT.

This clone is a singleton in its sample. The V and J genes are TRBV4-1 and TRBJ1-5; the match to TRBD1 covers 9 bases. V gave up 2 bases and J gave up 7 bases; unmatched junction bases: 3. This CDR3 spans 14 amino acids. CDR1 and CDR2 (germline): MGHRA, YSYEKL. The CDR3 loop is CASSQRQGGQPQHF. The CDR3 bases are TGCGCCAGCAGCCAAAGACAGGGGGGCCAGCCCCAGCATTTT.

V usage is TRBV7-2 and J usage is TRBJ2-5; no clear D gene. The CDR3 runs to 14 residues. V lost 7 bases, J lost 5 bases, and 17 bases lay in between. Germline V gene lookup returns CDR1 SGHTA and CDR2 FQGNSA. CDR3 nucleotides: TGTGCCAGCACCCATTCCCGGGCGATTGAGACCCAGTACTTC. Its protein is CASTHSRAIETQYF.